This T cell receptor beta chain was obtained from a study of patients and donors after allogeneic stem cell transplantation. MiXCR, applied by TCRdb to the RT-PCR reads, yields one record per CDR3 protein. This sample yields about 110,000 distinct CDR3 sequences, of which around 36% are seen a single time; around 30% belongs to the top ten. Between the trimmed V and J ends, which lost 4 bases and 10 bases, there was a span of 12 bases. Germline V CDR1 and CDR2: SGHDT, YYEEEE. The CDR3 is 12 residues long. The rearrangement joins TRBV5-6 to TRBJ2-1; tentatively, D is TRBD1 or TRBD2 (5 bases each). The receptor's source is a human donor who was either an allogeneic HSCT recipient or a stem cell or donor lymphocyte infusion donor (not recorded which). It is not recorded whose cells these are; they may come from a transplant donor. Sequenced: blood, either unsorted or a sorted T cell fraction (not recorded which). The CDR3 nucleotides are TGTGCCAGCAGCAGGGGACGATGGGAGCAGTTCTTC. Residues: CASSRGRWEQFF.